The entry below describes one T cell receptor (beta chain). There is no known antigen for this receptor. Base qualities are missing; no much larger clone stands one base away. Whole blood was collected in K2EDTA tubes by collaborating institutions according to the institutions' own protocols. For TCRbeta analysis, collaborators shipped samples in one of three forms: frozen whole blood, isolated PBMCs, or DNA extracted from either of those sample types. This entry comes from a study of blood T cell repertoires in COVID-19 (TCRdb year 2020). In the study overall: Samples covering the acute and convalescent phases of COVID-19 were provided by collaborators in the United States, Italy and Spain. The material from the prospective study consisted of cDNA or gDNA derived from T cells, B-cell-depleted T cells, or PBMCs. Deeply sampled blood TCRbeta repertoires from subjects exposed to, actively infected with, or recovered from COVID-19 were included in the dataset. The repertoires were made available in a free public database intended to serve as a resource for research on the immune response to SARS-CoV-2. The samples were drawn from two sources: the first 160 participants of the ongoing ImmuneRACE study, and fewer than 1,500 subjects contributed by 6 global collaborators. Sample metadata almost always included a de-identified subject ID, COVID-19 status, age in years and sex. Where available, HLA class I and class II types were obtained from metadata supplied by the sample provider rather than from assay-based typing. What the research found in general, with its limitations: How much clinical and demographic metadata was included differed by source and by participant, and the metadata was provided uncurated.

The immunoSEQ Assay, a bias-controlled multiplex PCR, was used to amplify TCRbeta CDR3 regions from genomic DNA. In the original analysis: Within the assay, amplification of reference gene primers was used to estimate how many nucleated cells each sample contained. To quantify the absolute abundance of each unique TCRbeta CDR3 rearrangement, sequence reads were collapsed and filtered. Productive Simpson clonality was computed per sample as the square root of Simpson's diversity index over productive rearrangements. This is the immuneACCESS table as TCRdb keeps it, with only in-frame sequences that have V and J called. A part of the clones is gone; compared with another copy, unresolved V genes explain less than half, and the rest is unexplained. The V and J calls and clone size are taken from that table; D and trimming were inferred from the DNA. The sample table records 250,000 to 300,000 clones; 83% of these occur just once. Roughly 5% of the sample is held by the ten biggest clonotypes.

The germline V gene sets CDR1 to SGHRS and CDR2 to YFSETQ. Its CDR3 holds 15 amino acids, cysteine through phenylalanine. Of all the DNA, just the CDR3 is kept, 45 bases in frame from base 1. For this chain, trimming is 5 bases at the V end and 5 bases at the J end, and the number of junction bases without a gene match is 7. The receptor chain draws on TRBV5-1 and TRBJ2-5, and 12 junctional nucleotides match TRBD1. The sequenced sample was peripheral blood. This TCR was recovered from a man older than 75 with acute or convalescent COVID-19. The CDR3 is CASSGTGGSWETQYF. The DNA sequence follows: TGCGCCAGCAGTGGGACAGGGGGCTCATGGGAGACCCAGTACTTC.